The following is a TCR beta chain sequence with its context. Its antigen remains unidentified. One base away there is no much larger clone; base qualities are not given. The sample is drawn from a study of cytomegalovirus exposure and HLA in healthy donors (dated by TCRdb to 2017 to 2019). About the full investigation: The 500 to 700 repertoires of the first cohort and the 95 to 150 validation repertoires were produced on the same platform, according to a later analysis. The aim of the study was to test whether cataloging public T cell receptors could identify signatures of past pathogen exposure. A separate validation cohort of approximately 120 different subjects was used in addition to the approximately 610-subject first cohort. To predict cytomegalovirus infection status, the study combined high-throughput TCR immunosequencing, statistical association of individual TCRs with disease status, and machine learning. The research as a whole found: It was suggested by the authors that the approach could potentially be generalized to other disease states and immunological phenotypes. A few of the identified cytomegalovirus-associated TCR beta chains were confirmed in vitro to be specific for cytomegalovirus antigens. Most TCR sequences were observed very rarely across donors, whereas some public TCRs were present in many individuals. A total of roughly 160 TCR beta chains were listed by the study as associated with cytomegalovirus. The classifier was reported to diagnose cytomegalovirus status with high specificity and sensitivity in both the original and validation cohorts. Of the cluster scores, 85% to 95% were above 0 in a later analysis, which found that TCRs clustered in the first cohort also tended to co-occur in the approximately 120 validation repertoires. All 120 or so repertoires were used to score co-occurrence in the validation cohort in a later analysis, because that analysis had no HLA typing for the cohort.

Including the terminal cysteine and phenylalanine, the CDR3 comprises 19 residues. The sequence is cut down to CDR3 DNA, 57 bases in frame from base 1. CDR1 is given as SGDLS and CDR2 as YYNGEE, both from the germline V gene. V loses 3 bases at its end and J loses 5 bases; junction bases beyond the gene matches: 23. The library was obtained by the immunoSEQ multiplex PCR assay. On the authors' methods: To diagnose cytomegalovirus status from the catalog of TCR beta chain sequences, a statistical classification framework was built. TCRdb provides this immuneACCESS table in a form limited to in-frame rearrangements. Some clones are lacking; in checked studies, under half of them reflect an unresolved V gene, and why the rest are absent is not known. V and J calls and clone size are as listed in that table; D and trimming were resolved from the DNA. The sample has hundreds of thousands of clones on record, around four fifths of them singletons. Roughly an eighth of the sample lies in the top ten.

Separate from the approximately 700-subject first cohort, the validation cohort of some 130 subjects was the group to which the donors belonged. The chain is assembled from TRBV9 and TRBJ2-7; 7 of the junction bases match TRBD2. The sequence was collected from a woman in her 30s in good health and CMV-seropositive. Sequencing was performed on PBMCs. The DNA sequence reads TGTGCCAGCAGCGCAAACCCCGGGGGGACCGGGACCAAAGTCGACGAGCAGTACTTC. Its protein product is CASSANPGGTGTKVDEQYF.